This entry lists 19 T cell receptor beta chains sequenced from one sample in a study of shared clonotypes between healthy human individuals. Method: immunoSEQ multiplex PCR; TCRdb's copy keeps in-frame clones and lacks some. The table has millions of clones, just over 90% seen once. Sequenced sample: naive CD4+ T cells sorted from blood. Subset specified: CD45RA+ positively selected. These receptors all stem from a man between 18 and 29 years old in good health.

This clone has a single count. The sample holds other DNA sequences that translate to the same CDR3. The chain joins TRBV18 to TRBJ2-1, with 13 bases matching TRBD2. This CDR3 region has 15 residues. Trimming removed 3 bases from V and 7 bases from J; junction bases left unmatched: 3. Germline loops: CDR1 KGHSH, CDR2 LQKENI. CDR3 region: CASSPGTSGVNEQFF. Written as DNA, the CDR3 is TGTGCCAGCTCACCCGGGACTAGCGGGGTGAATGAGCAGTTCTTC.

Comments on this clone: This sample includes further DNA sequences coding for the same CDR3. The chain combines TRBV5-1 with TRBJ1-4, with TRBD1 matching 10 bases. The J segment lost 6 bases and the V segment lost 3 bases, leaving 2 bases of the junction unmatched. The germline V gene encodes CDR1 SGHRS and CDR2 YFSETQ. CDR3 length equals 14 residues. The CDR3 nucleotides are TGCGCCAGCAGCTCAGGGACAGGGGATGAAAAACTGTTTTTT. Translating it yields CASSSGTGDEKLFF.

The sample holds one count of this clone. The chain links TRBV5-1 to TRBJ2-5, with 7 positions matching TRBD2. The CDR3 has 15 amino acids. V was pared by 2 bases and J by 2 bases, with 6 bases of the junction left unmatched. CDR1 and CDR2 from the germline V gene are SGHRS and YFSETQ. The CDR3 DNA is TGCGCCAGCAGCTTTGGCCCGGGGGGACAAGAGACCCAGTACTTC. Translation gives CASSFGPGGQETQYF.

The rearrangement links TRBV18 to TRBJ1-2; D is unresolved. Trimming pared 1 base from V and 6 bases from J, leaving 9 bases between. The CDR3 runs 13 residues. Germline CDR1 KGHSH, CDR2 LQKENI. CDR3 residues: CASSPQGFDGYTF. CDR3 coding DNA: TGTGCCAGCTCACCACAGGGTTTTGATGGCTACACCTTC.

V is TRBV18 and J is TRBJ2-2, with 7 bases aligning to TRBD2. V lost 0 bases, J lost 3 bases, and 4 bases stayed unmatched. Germline CDR1 and CDR2: KGHSH and LQKENI. This CDR3 comprises 16 residues. CDR3 coding DNA: TGTGCCAGCTCACCACCGTCTAGCGGAGACACCGGGGAGCTGTTTTTT. This translates into CASSPPSSGDTGELFF.

The chain recombines TRBV11-1 with TRBJ1-3, with D uncertain. CDR1 and CDR2 from the germline V gene are SGHAT and FQDESV (reference sequence). The V gene lost 3 bases and the J gene lost 0 bases, with 9 bases spanning the gap. The CDR3 is 15 residues long. Here the CDR3 DNA reads TGTGCCAGCAGCTTTGCGGACCGCTCTGGAAACACCATATATTTT. This gives the protein CASSFADRSGNTIYF.

This sequence joins TRBV19 and TRBJ2-5, with D maybe TRBD2 (6 bases). This CDR3 has 13 amino acids. The germline CDR1 and CDR2 sequences are LNHDA and SQIVND (reference sequence). Between the trimmed V and J ends, which lost 2 bases and 4 bases, there was a span of 8 bases. The CDR3 loop is CASSIMGGETQYF. CDR3 DNA sequence: TGTGCCAGTAGTATAATGGGGGGAGAGACCCAGTACTTC.

About this clone itself: Other nucleotide sequences from this sample produce the same CDR3. The chain employs TRBV6-5 and TRBJ1-6; D remains unclear. The CDR3 runs to 12 residues. Germline-derived CDR1 and CDR2 are MNHEY and SVGAGI. Trimming left V 1 base short and J 5 bases short, with 0 bases between. The CDR3 sequence: CASSYYNSPLHF. CDR3 DNA: TGTGCCAGCAGTTACTATAATTCACCCCTCCACTTT.

The chain couples TRBV10-3 to TRBJ1-2; maybe TRBD1 (5 bases). There are 13 residues in the CDR3. Germline CDR1 ENHRY, CDR2 SYGVKD. V was cut by 10 bases and J by 4 bases, with 16 bases left in between. CDR3 nucleotides: TGTGCCACCAATTTCGGGGGAGGCTATGGCTACACCTTC. Encoded protein: CATNFGGGYGYTF.

This chain connects TRBV7-9 to TRBJ2-7, with D unclear. The CDR3 is 15 amino acids. CDR1 SEHNR and CDR2 FQNEAQ come from the germline V gene (reference sequence). Trimming stripped 2 bases from V and 0 bases from J, with 11 bases between. CDR3 bases: TGTGCCAGCAGCTTATTTTCAGGAAGCTCCTACGAGCAGTACTTC. It specifies CASSLFSGSSYEQYF.

The rearrangement joins TRBV7-2 to TRBJ2-1; the match to TRBD1 covers 10 bases. Germline assignment: CDR1 SGHTA and CDR2 FQGNSA. The CDR3 consists of 15 residues. Trimming took 5 bases from V and 4 from J; bases not matched to a gene: 5. The CDR3 here is CASSPWTGGYNEQFF. CDR3 sequence (DNA): TGTGCCAGCAGCCCTTGGACAGGGGGGTACAATGAGCAGTTCTTC. Complete variable domain (other parts from reference TRBV7-2 and TRBJ2-1): GAGVSQSPSNKVTEKGKDVELRCDPISGHTALYWYRQSLGQGLEFLIYFQGNSAPDKSGLPSDRFSAERTGGSVSTLTIQRTQQEDSAVYLCASSPWTGGYNEQFFGPGTRLTVL.

The chain combines TRBV19 with TRBJ1-5; no reliable D call. CDR3 size: 13 residues. Trimming took off 3 bases at V and 5 bases at J, with 8 bases between the two ends. In germline, CDR1 is LNHDA, CDR2 SQIVND (reference sequence). CDR3 bases: TGTGCCAGTAGTATGCACGGAGATCAGCCCCAGCATTTT. It codes for CASSMHGDQPQHF.

The rearrangement links TRBV6-5 to TRBJ2-3; 7 nucleotides line up with TRBD2. There are 15 residues in the CDR3. CDR1 is MNHEY and CDR2 is SVGAGI in the germline V gene. With V trimmed by 4 bases and J by 5 bases, 9 bases remained unmatched. The CDR3 DNA sequence: TGTGCCAGCAGTTTGGCTAGCGGCGGTGGAGATACGCAGTATTTT. This gives the protein CASSLASGGGDTQYF.

Turning to this clone: Other DNA sequences in this specimen translate into the identical CDR3. The V call is TRBV11-2, the J call TRBJ1-1; tentatively, D is TRBD1 (6 bases). V lost 4 bases, J lost 1 base, and 7 bases lay in between. CDR1 and CDR2 (germline): SGHAT, FQNNGV. This CDR3 contains 13 residues. The CDR3 DNA sequence: TGTGCCAGCAGCTCGGGGGCGAACACTGAAGCTTTCTTT. It codes for CASSSGANTEAFF.

The CDR3 bases are TGTGCCATCAGTGATCGGCGATGGAACACTGAAGCTTTCTTT. Encoded protein: CAISDRRWNTEAFF. V gene TRBV10-3 combines with J gene TRBJ1-1, with unresolved D. This CDR3 contains 14 residues. Germline CDR1 ENHRY, CDR2 SYGVKD. V was shortened by 3 bases and J by 1 base, with 9 bases between the two germline ends.

DNA of the CDR3: TGTGCCACCTCGGGGAGGGAGCGTAACTATGGCTACACCTTC. Translated, it gives CATSGRERNYGYTF. The chain carries TRBV19 and TRBJ1-2; D gene unclear. Germline assignment: CDR1 LNHDA and CDR2 SQIVND (reference sequence). Trimming pared 10 bases from V and 1 base from J, leaving 16 bases between. The CDR3 runs 14 residues.

The chain carries TRBV7-3 and TRBJ1-1, with 8 positions matching TRBD1. The junction had 5 bases not matched to a gene; V was cut back by 3 bases and J by 5 bases. Germline CDR1 reads SGHTA; CDR2 reads FQGTGA. The CDR3 runs to 14 residues. In nucleotides, the CDR3 is TGTGCCAGCAGCTTCGGACAGGGAGAGACTGAAGCTTTCTTT. Encoded protein: CASSFGQGETEAFF.

V gene TRBV30 combines with J gene TRBJ1-3; D possibly corresponds to TRBD1 (5 bases). The CDR3 contains 14 residues. The germline gives CDR1 GTSNPN, CDR2 SVGIG (reference sequence). Trimming shortened V by 0 bases and J by 2 bases, and 8 bases separated the two germline ends. The CDR3 protein is CAWSVRGTGNTIYF. In nucleotides, the CDR3 is TGTGCCTGGAGTGTACGGGGGACTGGAAACACCATATATTTT.

The chain recombines TRBV4-1 with TRBJ1-2; weak D call: TRBD1 (5 bases). The germline V gene has CDR1 MGHRA and CDR2 YSYEKL. CDR3 length: 16 amino acids. Between the trimmed V and J ends, which lost 1 base and 0 bases, there was a span of 12 bases. CDR3 residues: CASSQAATDTNYGYTF. CDR3 bases: TGCGCCAGCAGCCAAGCGGCGACAGACACTAACTATGGCTACACCTTC.